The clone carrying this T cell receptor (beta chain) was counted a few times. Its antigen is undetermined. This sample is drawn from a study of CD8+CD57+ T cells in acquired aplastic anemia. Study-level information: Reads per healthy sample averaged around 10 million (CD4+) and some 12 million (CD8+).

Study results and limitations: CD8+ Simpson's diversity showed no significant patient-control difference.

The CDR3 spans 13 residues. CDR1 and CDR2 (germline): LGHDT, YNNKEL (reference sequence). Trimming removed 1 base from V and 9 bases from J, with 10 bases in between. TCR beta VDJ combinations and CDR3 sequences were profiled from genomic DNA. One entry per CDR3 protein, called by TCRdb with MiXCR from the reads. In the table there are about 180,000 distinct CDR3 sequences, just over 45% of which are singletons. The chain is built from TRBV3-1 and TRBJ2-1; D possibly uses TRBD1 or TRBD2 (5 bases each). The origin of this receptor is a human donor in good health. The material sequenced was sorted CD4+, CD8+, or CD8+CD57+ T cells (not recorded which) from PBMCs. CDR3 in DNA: TGTGCCAGCAGCCAAGCTAGGGACGGTGAGCAGTTCTTC. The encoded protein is CASSQARDGEQFF.